One and the same sample provided the 10 T cell receptor beta chains below, sequenced in a study of CD8 T cells in ankylosing spondylitis. In TCRdb, the 5' RACE reads were re-called with MiXCR into one record per CDR3 protein. The repertoire holds over 600,000 distinct CDR3 sequences, with around 20% as singletons. Antigen specificity for these receptors is unknown. Findings and caveats of the study: About 8 highly homologous variants made up a TCR beta motif that seemed to typify ankylosing spondylitis blood.

The sequencing sample was made of blood, either unsorted or a sorted T cell fraction (not recorded which). These receptors were obtained from a male donor with ankylosing spondylitis.

This clonotype has just a few counts. The CDR3 DNA reads as TGCGCCAGCAGCCAAGATCGTGAGGGGCCTACTGAAGCTTTCTTT. This codes for CASSQDREGPTEAFF. This rearrangement joins TRBV4-1 to TRBJ1-1, with a possible D match to TRBD1 (5 bases). Germline V gene sequence: CDR1 MGHRA, CDR2 YSYEKL. This CDR3 is built from 15 residues. Trimming shortened V by 0 bases and J by 5 bases, and 13 bases separated the two germline ends.

This clonotype was observed at least ten times. The gene calls are TRBV29-1 and TRBJ2-1, with 7 bases fitting TRBD2. This CDR3 spans 13 amino acids. The germline V gene encodes CDR1 SQVTM and CDR2 ANQGSEA. Germline trimming cut 4 bases from V and 5 bases from J; bases unmatched to any gene: 5. The CDR3 DNA reads TGCAGCGTTGGCGGCGGGGGAAACAATGAGCAGTTCTTC. Protein product: CSVGGGGNNEQFF.

The gene calls are TRBV20-1 and TRBJ2-7; 8 positions agree with TRBD2. The germline V gene encodes CDR1 DFQATT and CDR2 SNEGSKA (reference sequence). This CDR3 has 13 amino acids. V dropped 6 bases and J dropped 5; count of bases not matched to a gene: 9. The CDR3 DNA sequence: TGCAGTGCAAGGGGACTAGTAGTCCACGAGCAGTACTTC. Amino acid sequence: CSARGLVVHEQYF.

This clonotype has at least ten counts. This chain uses TRBV4-2 with TRBJ2-7; 8 bases agree with TRBD1. The V gene's germline CDR1 is LGHNA and CDR2 YNFKEQ. The CDR3 contains 13 residues. V shed 8 bases, J shed 5 bases, and the junction held 8 bases outside the gene matches. Here the CDR3 DNA reads TGTGCCAGCGCCCTGGACAGGGACGACGAGCAGTACTTC. Amino acids: CASALDRDDEQYF.

The chain carries TRBV5-1 and TRBJ2-3; D unresolved. CDR1 and CDR2 (germline): SGHRS, YFSETQ. V shed 1 base and J shed 0 bases, with 9 bases lying between them. The CDR3 is made up of 15 amino acids. The CDR3, as DNA: TGCGCCAGCAGCTTGTTTGGATCCAGCACAGATACGCAGTATTTT. This encodes CASSLFGSSTDTQYF.

V usage is TRBV3-1 and J usage is TRBJ1-2; unclear D gene. The CDR3 is 11 residues long. Trimming took off 6 bases at V and 10 bases at J, with 12 bases between the two ends. The germline V gene encodes CDR1 LGHDT and CDR2 YNNKEL (reference sequence). The DNA for the CDR3 is TGTGCCAGCAGGGGAACTCGGAACTACACCTTC. Encoded protein: CASRGTRNYTF.

V usage is TRBV29-1 and J usage is TRBJ2-7; 9 nucleotides align to TRBD2. CDR1 and CDR2 from the germline V gene are SQVTM and ANQGSEA. This CDR3 is 17 amino acids long. Unmatched junction bases numbered 12, after V lost 0 bases and J lost 3 bases. The CDR3 sequence is CSVEDAGITSGYYEQYF. CDR3 nucleotide sequence: TGCAGCGTTGAAGACGCGGGGATCACTAGCGGGTACTACGAGCAGTACTTC.

CDR3 coding DNA: TGTGCCAGCTCATCGGACAGGGAGTGGAACATTCAGTACTTC. The encoded protein is CASSSDREWNIQYF. The chain combines TRBV18 with TRBJ2-4; 8 bases map to TRBD1. The CDR3 has 14 amino acids. V shed 5 bases, J shed 7 bases, and the junction held 7 bases outside the gene matches. Germline V gene data show CDR1 as KGHSH and CDR2 as LQKENI.

Only a few counts were recorded for this clonotype. The chain links TRBV12-3 or TRBV12-4 to TRBJ1-6; the D is unclear. CDR3 length equals 16 residues. V was clipped by 4 bases and J by 0 bases, with 10 bases between them. The CDR3 DNA sequence: TGTGCCAGCAGTTCGACCGCGAGCTCCTATAATTCACCCCTCCACTTT. Encoded protein: CASSSTASSYNSPLHF.

The chain has TRBV11-2 and TRBJ2-5; TRBD1 might be the D (6 bases). Germline V lookup: CDR1 SGHAT, CDR2 FQNNGV. Trimming removed 2 bases from V and 2 bases from J, with 12 bases in between. The CDR3 consists of 15 residues. CDR3 protein: CASSLSPQGQETQYF. The CDR3 nucleotides are TGTGCCAGCAGCTTATCCCCTCAGGGGCAAGAGACCCAGTACTTC. The whole variable domain, filled in from reference TRBV11-2 and TRBJ2-5, reads EAGVAQSPRYKIIEKRQSVAFWCNPISGHATLYWYQQILGQGPKLLIQFQNNGVVDDSQLPKDRFSAERLKGVDSTLKIQPAKLEDSAVYLCASSLSPQGQETQYFGPGTRLLVL.